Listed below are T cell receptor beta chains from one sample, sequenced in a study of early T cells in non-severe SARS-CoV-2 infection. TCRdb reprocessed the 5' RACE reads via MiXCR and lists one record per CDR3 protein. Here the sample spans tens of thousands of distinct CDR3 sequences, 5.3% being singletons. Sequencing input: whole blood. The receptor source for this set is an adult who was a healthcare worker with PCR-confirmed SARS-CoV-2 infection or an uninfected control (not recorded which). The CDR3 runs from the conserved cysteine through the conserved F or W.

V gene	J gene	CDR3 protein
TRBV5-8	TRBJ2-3	CASSSGQGRTTDTQYF
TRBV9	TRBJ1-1	CASSVSPMNTEAFF
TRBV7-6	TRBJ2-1	CASSAGATGSGEQFF
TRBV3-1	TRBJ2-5	CASSQSTSGKETQYF
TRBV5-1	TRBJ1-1	CASSLGQALNTEAFF
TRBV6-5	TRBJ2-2	CASSMGARRTGELFF
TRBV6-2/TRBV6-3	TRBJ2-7	CASRRLAGTYEQYF
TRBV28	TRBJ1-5	CASSLFGTGGTAQHF
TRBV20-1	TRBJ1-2	CSARFRGGTGLYGYTF
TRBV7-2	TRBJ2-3	CASSSDSRKDTQYF
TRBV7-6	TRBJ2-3	CASAWGARTDTQYF
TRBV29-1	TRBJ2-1	CSVPDRGGIGVQFF
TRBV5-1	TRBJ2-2	CASRTGIPTNTGELFF
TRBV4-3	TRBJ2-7	CASSQAKDRGHEQYF
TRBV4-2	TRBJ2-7	CASSQDPDTAYEQYF
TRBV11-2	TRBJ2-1	CASSLEKIRTRGNEQFF
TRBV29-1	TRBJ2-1	CSVTGTGEFF
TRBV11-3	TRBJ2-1	CASETSGTDEQFF
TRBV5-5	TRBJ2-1	CASSRAGVNNEQFF
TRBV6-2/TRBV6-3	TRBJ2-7	CASSYSPDSQKSYEQYF
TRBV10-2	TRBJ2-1	CASSEGRGDYNEQFF
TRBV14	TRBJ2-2	CASSQVIRGGPGELFF
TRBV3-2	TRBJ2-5	CASSQTGAGSETQYF
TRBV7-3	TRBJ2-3	CASSFQGSPGDTQYF
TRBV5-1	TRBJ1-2	CASSSGVQANYGYTF
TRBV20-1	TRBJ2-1	CSASLYNEQFF
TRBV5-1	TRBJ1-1	CASSLVGQGNTEAFF
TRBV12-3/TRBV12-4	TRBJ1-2	CASSFKGTNYGYTF
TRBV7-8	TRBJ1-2	CASSLRETGYGYTF
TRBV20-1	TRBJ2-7	CSASTLGGTREQYF
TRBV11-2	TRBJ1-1	CASSPERVNTEAFF
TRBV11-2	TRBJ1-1	CASSPDDWNTEAFF
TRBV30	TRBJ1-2	CAWHGVNYGYTF
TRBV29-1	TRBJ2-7	CSVEGLAGEEQYF
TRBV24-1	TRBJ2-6	CATSPTSGSISGANVLTF
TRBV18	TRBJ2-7	CASSPRTTGGAYEQYF
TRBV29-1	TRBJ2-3	CSARTSGTDTQYF
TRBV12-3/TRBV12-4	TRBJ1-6	CASGLDISSGGSPLHF
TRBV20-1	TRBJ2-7	CSARDYTSGSNEQYF
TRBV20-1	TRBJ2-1	CSALGQGDPTEQFF
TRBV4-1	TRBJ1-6	CASSQGQYNSPLHF
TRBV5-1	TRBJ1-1	CASSLVAATNTEAFF
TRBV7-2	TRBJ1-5	CATGRGSGSNQPQHF
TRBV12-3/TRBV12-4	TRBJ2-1	CASSFGTGAHNEQFF
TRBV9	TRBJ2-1	CASSPAGYNEQFF
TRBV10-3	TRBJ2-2	CAISEAPYERDTGELFF
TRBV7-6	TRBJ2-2	CASSPTSRGTNTGELFF
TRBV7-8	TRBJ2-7	CANSLVGGASGRVEQYF
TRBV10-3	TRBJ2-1	CAISESTSGNNEQFF
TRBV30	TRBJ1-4	CAWSVGAGMGEKLFF
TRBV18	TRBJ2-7	CASSDYRGPNEQYF
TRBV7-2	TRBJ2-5	CASSPWTSGGPLAETQYF
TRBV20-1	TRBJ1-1	CSGRADSEAFF